This note documents a single T cell receptor (beta chain) sequence. Its antigen remains unidentified. Each donor's status was that of a healthy bone marrow donor. The record originates from a study of cytomegalovirus exposure and HLA in healthy donors. The study's findings and limits: Fewer N-insertions than the roughly 600-donor mean were reportedly shown by an Asian-associated ancestry cluster in a later analysis. Published work reported that the classifier diagnosed cytomegalovirus status with high specificity and sensitivity. The study recorded about 160 TCR beta chains that were cytomegalovirus-associated.

Primers included in the PCR were 60 Vbeta and 13 Jbeta primers. TCRdb keeps only in-frame clones here, not all; method: immunoSEQ multiplex PCR. The repertoire holds 150,000 or so clones, with about 74% as singletons. The receptor was isolated from a male donor in good health and CMV-seronegative. Sequenced material: PBMCs.

This chain's CDR3 is CASKKGGPYEQYF. CDR3 bases: TGTGCCAGCAAAAAGGGAGGACCCTACGAGCAGTACTTC. The chain joins TRBV28 to TRBJ2-7; D may be TRBD2 (6 bases). V was pared by 7 bases and J by 2 bases, with 12 bases between. CDR3 length equals 13 residues. Germline CDR1 and CDR2: MDHEN and SYDVKM.